Shown below are 28 T cell receptor beta chains from a single sample sequenced in a study of immune heterogeneity within non-small cell lung tumors. It was with 32 V and 13 J primers that multiplex PCR amplified TCR beta CDR3. TCRdb itself ran the multiplex PCR reads through MiXCR, one entry per CDR3 protein. The sample has some 9,900 distinct CDR3 sequences; more than 25% are singletons. Template was bulk tumor genomic DNA, about 550 ng per sample. Taken during surgery, several biopsies per primary tumor were spaced as far apart as possible within the tumor mass. Patients underwent curative surgery for untreated, newly diagnosed non-small cell lung cancer. The sample consisted of lung tumor tissue. The receptor source for this set is a woman aged 50 to 60 with non-small cell lung cancer.

The J gene is TRBJ1-6, the V gene TRBV6-2 or TRBV6-3; the D is unclear. Germline V CDR1 and CDR2: MNHEY, SVGEGT. Trimming left V 6 bases short and J 9 bases short, with 9 bases between. The CDR3 length is 12 residues. The chain's CDR3 is CASRRTSSPLHF. The CDR3 DNA reads as TGTGCCAGCAGAAGGACCAGTTCACCCCTCCACTTT.

The table lists this clonotype with a few counts. V gene TRBV9 combines with J gene TRBJ2-3; TRBD2 agrees at 7 bases. Germline trimming cut 5 bases from V and 5 bases from J; bases unmatched to any gene: 8. The CDR3 loop spans 14 amino acids. CDR1 is SGDLS, CDR2 YYNGEE, per germline. The CDR3 DNA is TGTGCCAGCAGTGAGTTCGGCGGGAGAGATACGCAGTATTTT. Translating gives CASSEFGGRDTQYF.

Turning to this clonotype: No conserved phenylalanine or tryptophan is present at the end of the CDR3, so a read error is the likely explanation. CDR3 amino acids: CASSHLSGGGASYNEQFL. CDR3 sequence (DNA): TGTGCCAGCAGCCACCTTTCAGGGGGCGGGGCATCCTACAATGAGCAGTTCTTG. The V and J genes are TRBV11-2 and TRBJ2-1, with TRBD1 matching 8 bases. Trimming removed 5 bases from V and 1 base from J; junction bases left unmatched: 13. This CDR3 comprises 18 residues. Germline values: CDR1 SGHAT, CDR2 FQNNGV.

This clonotype was recorded at least ten times. The chain joins TRBV28 to TRBJ1-5; weak D call: TRBD1 (5 bases). CDR3 length equals 15 residues. Per the germline V gene, CDR1 is MDHEN and CDR2 is SYDVKM. The V gene lost 6 bases and the J gene lost 4 bases, with 16 bases spanning the gap. The DNA for the CDR3 is TGTGCCAGCAGCCCGGGACCGATCAGAAATCAGCCCCAGCATTTT. Translation: CASSPGPIRNQPQHF.

This clonotype occurred many times. The rearrangement links TRBV20-1 to TRBJ1-5; D possibly corresponds to TRBD1 (5 bases). The germline V gene encodes CDR1 DFQATT and CDR2 SNEGSKA (reference sequence). Trimming removed 3 bases at V and 0 bases at J, with 12 bases between. CDR3 size: 15 residues. CDR3 region: CSARGPGNSNQPQHF. The CDR3 DNA reads as TGCAGTGCTAGGGGACCGGGAAATAGCAATCAGCCCCAGCATTTT.

This clonotype was counted at least ten times. The chain joins TRBV7-2 to TRBJ2-3; no firm D call. Trimming removed 1 base at V and 11 bases at J, with 16 bases between. This CDR3 comprises 14 residues. The germline gives CDR1 SGHTA, CDR2 FQGNSA. CDR3 loop: CASSLGGSLGEQYF. As DNA, the CDR3 is TGTGCCAGCAGCTTAGGCGGCTCCCTGGGTGAGCAGTATTTT.

The genes are TRBV7-6 and TRBJ1-2, with D maybe TRBD1 (6 bases). Germline V gives CDR1 SGHVS, CDR2 FNYEAQ. Trimming took off 4 bases at V and 3 bases at J, with 15 bases between the two ends. This CDR3 is 15 amino acids long. The CDR3 spells CASSSGDTRDYGYTF. CDR3 nucleotide sequence: TGTGCCAGCAGCTCAGGGGACACTCGAGACTATGGCTACACCTTC.

This clonotype was counted many times. The V call is TRBV28, the J call TRBJ1-1; TRBD1 matches 7 bases. With 6 bases clipped from V and 5 bases from J, the junction kept 9 bases outside the gene matches. The CDR3 is 14 residues long. Germline CDR1 and CDR2: MDHEN and SYDVKM. CDR3 region: CASSPSGGGTEAFF. The DNA of the CDR3 is TGTGCCAGCAGCCCCTCAGGGGGTGGAACTGAAGCTTTCTTT.

This clonotype is medium-sized by share. This sequence joins TRBV6-1 and TRBJ1-1; D unresolved. This CDR3 is built from 13 residues. Germline V CDR1 and CDR2: MNHNS, SASEGT. V gave up 6 bases and J gave up 0 bases, with 8 bases separating them. This chain's CDR3 is CASSVVVNTEAFF. The CDR3 region has the DNA TGTGCCAGCAGCGTGGTCGTGAACACTGAAGCTTTCTTT.

This clonotype counts as medium-sized. The chain carries TRBV7-2 and TRBJ1-2; D call uncertain. Trimming left V 0 bases short and J 7 bases short, with 12 bases between. Germline CDR1 and CDR2: SGHTA and FQGNSA. The CDR3 spans 14 residues. In nucleotides, the CDR3 is TGTGCCAGCAGCTTAGCGCCGGGCAGCTCTGGCTACACCTTC. It encodes CASSLAPGSSGYTF.

At least ten counts were recorded for this clonotype. J is TRBJ1-1 and V is TRBV10-3, with 7 bases aligning to TRBD1. The CDR3 is made up of 14 amino acids. Germline CDR1 reads ENHRY; CDR2 reads SYGVKD. The V and J ends lost 2 bases and 1 base, in that order; junction bases with no gene match: 1. Here the CDR3 reads CAISERQGNTEAFF. The CDR3 DNA reads TGTGCCATCAGTGAGAGACAGGGGAACACTGAAGCTTTCTTT.

This clonotype appeared a few times. The chain has TRBV12-5 and TRBJ1-1, with 8 bases aligning to TRBD1. The CDR3 covers 17 residues. The V gene's germline CDR1 is LGHNT and CDR2 FRNRAP. With 2 bases clipped from V and 5 bases from J, the junction kept 13 bases outside the gene matches. The DNA of the CDR3 is TGTGCTAGTGGTTTGAAACCACCGGGACAGGAGCTGACTGAAGCTTTCTTT. Translation gives CASGLKPPGQELTEAFF.

This clonotype came up many times. The rearrangement joins TRBV27 to TRBJ2-1; 13 nucleotides match TRBD2. Germline-derived CDR1 and CDR2 are MNHEY and SMNVEV (reference sequence). The ends lost 8 bases at V and 7 bases at J; junction bases unmatched: 5. The CDR3 has 14 amino acids. CDR3 DNA sequence: TGTGCCAGCGTTCAGACTAGCGGGAGGAATGAGCAGTTCTTC. Protein product: CASVQTSGRNEQFF.

This clonotype is classed as medium-sized. V usage is TRBV30 and J usage is TRBJ1-1; D gene ambiguous. The CDR3 extends over 13 amino acids. From germline, CDR1 is GTSNPN and CDR2 SVGIG (reference sequence). The V and J ends lost 1 base and 4 bases respectively, with 10 bases between them. The CDR3 DNA reads as TGTGCCTGGAGTGCGGCAGACCGCACTGAAGCTTTCTTT. It is translated as CAWSAADRTEAFF.

Worth noting for this clonotype: A much larger clonotype is one base distant, so this may be a read error. The chain has TRBV7-8 and TRBJ1-5; D not resolved. Germline CDR1 is SGHVS and CDR2 is FQNEAQ. The CDR3 contains 13 residues. This CDR3 reads CSSSSSLNQPQHF. The CDR3 DNA sequence: TGTTCCAGCAGCTCCAGTCTTAATCAGCCCCAGCATTTT.

In its sample, this clonotype was seen many times. The junction departs from the called germline gene at one end, perhaps through a read error. V is TRBV18 and J is TRBJ2-4; D is undetermined. The CDR3 is 16 amino acids. Germline assignment: CDR1 KGHSH and CDR2 LQKENI. CDR3 bases: TGTGCCAGCTCCCCACGGGTGGGGTCAGCCAAAAACATTCAGTACTTC. Its translation: CASSPRVGSAKNIQYF.

This clonotype is large. The gene calls are TRBV30 and TRBJ2-2, with D possibly matching TRBD2 (6 bases). CDR1 GTSNPN and CDR2 SVGIG come from the germline V gene (reference sequence). Trimming cost V 2 bases and J 2 bases, with 9 bases left between them. This CDR3 comprises 14 residues. The CDR3 DNA is TGTGCCTGGAGTTTTAGCGGAAACACCGGGGAGCTGTTTTTT. Translated, it gives CAWSFSGNTGELFF.

Details on this clonotype: Possible read error: a much larger clone is one base away. The V and J genes are TRBV5-5 and TRBJ1-2; D unclear. Germline V gene sequence: CDR1 SGHKS, CDR2 YYEKEE (reference sequence). The CDR3 has 14 residues. CDR3 coding DNA: TGTCCCAGCAGCTTGGGCAGACTGAACTATGGCTACACCTTC. Residues: CPSSLGRLNYGYTF.

This clonotype is judged medium-sized. The chain couples TRBV18 to TRBJ1-1; D not resolved. The germline V gene has CDR1 KGHSH and CDR2 LQKENI. The CDR3 totals 14 residues. Trimming cost V 3 bases and J 7 bases, with 15 bases left between them. The CDR3 region has the DNA TGTGCCAGCTCACCCCTCGATGGAGACGATGAAGCTTTCTTT. This translates into CASSPLDGDDEAFF.

On this clonotype itself: This could be a read error, since a much larger clone is one nucleotide away. The chain joins TRBV12-3 or TRBV12-4 to TRBJ2-5; D is tentatively TRBD1 or TRBD2 (5 bases each). This CDR3 comprises 17 residues. CDR3 coding DNA: TGTGCCAGCAGCATAGACAGAGGGAGCGCCTTCCAAGAGAACCAGTACTTC. Translated: CASSIDRGSAFQENQYF.

The V gene is TRBV3-1, the J gene TRBJ2-2, with D uncertain. CDR1 is LGHDT, CDR2 YNNKEL, per germline (reference sequence). Trimming took off 7 bases at V and 8 bases at J, with 14 bases between the two ends. This CDR3 has 13 residues. The CDR3 loop reads CASIHAKLGELFF. The DNA of the CDR3 is TGTGCCAGCATCCACGCCAAATTGGGGGAGCTGTTTTTT.

This clonotype is labeled medium-sized. The gene calls are TRBV28 and TRBJ1-2; tentative D call: TRBD1 (6 bases). The V gene lost 6 bases and the J gene lost 0 bases, with 17 bases spanning the gap. Germline V gene sequence: CDR1 MDHEN, CDR2 SYDVKM. The CDR3 runs 16 residues. The CDR3 loop reads CASRRGGQGSNYGYTF. For the CDR3, the DNA is TGTGCCAGCAGGAGGGGAGGCCAGGGGTCTAACTATGGCTACACCTTC.

This clonotype was observed at least ten times. The chain joins TRBV6-4 to TRBJ2-1; possibly TRBD1 for D (5 bases). The V end lost 0 bases, the J end lost 11 bases, and 23 bases lay between the germline ends. In germline, CDR1 is MRHNA, CDR2 SNTAGT. The CDR3 has 17 amino acids. The chain's CDR3 is CASSDSEQAGVGLKQFF. The CDR3 DNA is TGTGCCAGCAGTGACTCAGAACAGGCAGGCGTCGGTCTAAAGCAGTTCTTC.

This clonotype has a count of ten or more. This chain joins TRBV4-2 and TRBJ1-4, with TRBD1 matching over 8 bases. Unmatched junction bases numbered 9, after V lost 0 bases and J lost 0 bases. The CDR3 totals 19 residues. The germline V gene encodes CDR1 LGHNA and CDR2 YNFKEQ. CDR3 DNA sequence: TGTGCCAGCAGCCAAGAAAGGACAGGGCGGGGCACAACTAATGAAAAACTGTTTTTT. It codes for CASSQERTGRGTTNEKLFF.

This clonotype was observed a handful of times. The chain is built from TRBV18 and TRBJ2-3; 7 bases align to TRBD2. V shed 8 bases and J 0 bases; nucleotides not matched to a gene: 8. Germline V gene data show CDR1 as KGHSH and CDR2 as LQKENI. The CDR3 has 15 residues. CDR3 region: CASTGDYLSTDTQYF. The CDR3 nucleotides read TGTGCCAGCACGGGGGACTACCTTAGCACAGATACGCAGTATTTT.

This clonotype is labeled medium-sized. The chain carries TRBV20-1 and TRBJ2-2; tentatively, D is TRBD2 (6 bases). Deletions cut 1 base from V and 6 bases from J, with 18 bases between. Germline values: CDR1 DFQATT, CDR2 SNEGSKA (reference sequence). The CDR3 totals 16 residues. Here the CDR3 reads CSARGLGGKWAGELFF. The DNA for the CDR3 is TGCAGTGCTAGAGGTTTGGGCGGGAAGTGGGCCGGGGAGCTGTTTTTT.

V gene TRBV9 combines with J gene TRBJ2-3; D tentatively reads TRBD1 or TRBD2 (5 bases each). Germline V lookup: CDR1 SGDLS, CDR2 YYNGEE. This CDR3 spans 17 amino acids. Trimming stripped 3 bases from V and 2 bases from J, with 19 bases between. CDR3 sequence (DNA): TGTGCCAGCAGCGGGGGACCTGGAAGGGGTGTCACAGATACGCAGTATTTT. As protein: CASSGGPGRGVTDTQYF.

This clonotype was counted a single time. The chain is built from TRBV14 and TRBJ2-7; D is unresolved. Germline CDR1 and CDR2: SGHDN and FVKESK. The CDR3 is 17 residues long. V was shortened by 3 bases and J by 3 bases, with 21 bases between the two germline ends. CDR3 DNA: TGTGCCAGCAGCCAGGTAGGTACCCACCGTCCGAGCTACGAGCAGTACTTC. This sequence encodes CASSQVGTHRPSYEQYF.